This T cell receptor (beta chain) was obtained from a study of cytomegalovirus exposure and HLA in healthy donors. Across the whole study: HLA-typed donors were the source of some 85 million unique TCRs, which an early data release held.

PCR amplification relied on 60 Vbeta primers (plus 13 Jbeta primers). Here immunoSEQ multiplex PCR was the method, and the copy in TCRdb shows in-frame clones only, minus some. The sample has 150,000 to 200,000 clones. Remarks on this clone: As yet, its antigen is unknown.

General study points: Highest at DRB1 and lowest at HLA-C, TCR association rates differed among HLA loci in a later analysis. On later analysis, the bulk of CMV-associated TCR beta chains appeared to be HLA-restricted. Some TCR beta chains (more than 150 of them) were listed as cytomegalovirus-associated.

The germline V gene encodes CDR1 MRHNA and CDR2 SNTAGT. This CDR3 is built from 16 residues. The trim removed 3 bases at V and 4 bases at J, leaving 7 bases unmatched. The V call is TRBV6-4, the J call TRBJ2-3; 10 bases map to TRBD2. The sequence derives from a man aged 25-45 years in good health and CMV-seronegative. Specimen: PBMCs. CDR3 region: CASSDAGTSEADTQYF. CDR3 DNA: TGTGCCAGCAGTGATGCCGGGACTAGCGAAGCAGATACGCAGTATTTT.